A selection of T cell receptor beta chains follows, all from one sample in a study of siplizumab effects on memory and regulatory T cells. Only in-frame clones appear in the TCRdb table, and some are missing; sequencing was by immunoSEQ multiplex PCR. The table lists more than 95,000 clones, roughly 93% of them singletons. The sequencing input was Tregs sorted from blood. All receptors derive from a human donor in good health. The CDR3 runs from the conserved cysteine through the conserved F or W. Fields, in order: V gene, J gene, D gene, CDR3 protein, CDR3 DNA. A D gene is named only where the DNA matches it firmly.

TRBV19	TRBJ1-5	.	CASRPGNQPQHF	TGTGCCAGCCGGCCGGGCAATCAGCCCCAGCATTTT
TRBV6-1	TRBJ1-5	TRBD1	CATRDRDYSNQPQHF	TGTGCCACCAGGGACAGGGACTATAGCAATCAGCCCCAGCATTTT
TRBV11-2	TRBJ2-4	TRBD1	CASSPRDRDINIQYF	TGTGCCAGCAGCCCCCGGGACAGGGATATAAACATTCAGTACTTC
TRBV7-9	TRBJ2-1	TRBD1	CASSLDRGRVDEQFF	TGTGCCAGCAGCTTGGACAGGGGGCGGGTCGATGAGCAGTTCTTC
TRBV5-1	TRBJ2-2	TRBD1	CASSLVQGDLNTGELFF	TGCGCCAGCAGCTTGGTTCAGGGGGACCTTAACACCGGGGAGCTGTTTTTT
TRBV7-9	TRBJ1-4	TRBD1	CASRRIGTVNEKLFF	TGTGCCAGCAGGCGGATCGGGACAGTAAATGAAAAACTGTTTTTT
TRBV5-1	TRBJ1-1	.	CASSFTGTEAFF	TGCGCCAGCAGCTTTACGGGAACTGAAGCTTTCTTT
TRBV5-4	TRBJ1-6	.	CASSPTGNSPLHF	TGTGCCAGCAGCCCCACCGGGAATTCACCCCTCCACTTT
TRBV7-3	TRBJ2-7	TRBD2	CASSPSGTSSYEQYF	TGTGCCAGCAGCCCTAGCGGGACGAGCTCCTACGAGCAGTACTTC
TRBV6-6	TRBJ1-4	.	CASSATATNEKLFF	TGTGCCAGCAGTGCGACAGCAACTAATGAAAAACTGTTTTTT
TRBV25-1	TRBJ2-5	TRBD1	CASTRQGRRETQYF	TGTGCCAGCACCAGACAGGGCAGGAGGGAGACCCAGTACTTC
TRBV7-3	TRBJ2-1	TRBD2	CASSPVAGAEQFF	TGTGCCAGCAGCCCCGTAGCGGGGGCTGAGCAGTTCTTC
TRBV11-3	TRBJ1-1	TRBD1	CASSQPYRGEATEAFF	TGTGCCAGCAGCCAACCCTACAGGGGCGAGGCTACTGAAGCTTTCTTT
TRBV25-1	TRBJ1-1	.	CASSSPGPGTEAFF	TGTGCCAGCAGTAGTCCGGGACCGGGGACTGAAGCTTTCTTT
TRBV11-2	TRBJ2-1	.	CASSLVGFGGVLYNEQFF	TGTGCCAGCAGCTTAGTCGGCTTTGGGGGCGTCCTTTACAATGAGCAGTTCTTC
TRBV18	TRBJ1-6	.	CASSPLRTDSPLHF	TGTGCCAGCTCACCACTCAGGACAGATTCACCCCTCCACTTT
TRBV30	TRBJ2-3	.	CAWSPSTDTQYF	TGTGCCTGGAGCCCATCCACAGATACGCAGTATTTT
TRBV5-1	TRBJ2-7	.	CASSPGVRYAYEQYF	TGCGCCAGCAGCCCGGGAGTCCGATACGCCTACGAGCAGTACTTC